The rows below give T cell receptor beta chains drawn from one sample of a study of T cell repertoires in cytomegalovirus infection. In TCRdb, the reads were re-called with MiXCR into one record per CDR3 protein. The sample carries around 900,000 distinct CDR3 sequences, roughly 30% recorded once. These receptors have no identified antigens. This specimen was cultured CD8+ T cells from PBMCs, taken from culture after CMV antigen stimulation. All receptors come from a human donor in good health (CMV status not recorded). Some clones in this sample may be carry-over from other donors' samples. Both conserved end residues are trimmed from each CDR3.

J gene | V gene | CDR3 protein
TRBJ1-1 | TRBV4-2 | ASSQVESTEAF
TRBJ1-2 | TRBV12-3/TRBV12-4 | ASYNWDRGKTNYGYT
TRBJ1-1 | TRBV7-9 | ASTIIEGQGNTEAF
TRBJ2-1 | TRBV11-2 | ASSLWSAGGLYSYNEQF
TRBJ2-1 | TRBV15 | ATSRFEGQGYNEQF
TRBJ1-1 | TRBV7-6 | ASSLGRQGNTEAF
TRBJ2-5 | TRBV4-1 | ASSQPLAGGQETQY
TRBJ2-5 | TRBV7-6 | ASSLPTDGIQETQY
TRBJ2-1 | TRBV7-2 | ASSLRRLDEQF
TRBJ2-3 | TRBV7-6 | ASSVDRGVTDTQY
TRBJ2-3 | TRBV6-2/TRBV6-3 | ASSYVRTDTQY
TRBJ1-3 | TRBV7-9 | ASSSRDRDPGNTIY
TRBJ1-4 | TRBV4-3 | ASSHTIDSFNEKLF
TRBJ1-5 | TRBV7-9 | ASSSFGGVNQPQH
TRBJ2-1 | TRBV14 | ASSFDRGLYNEQF
TRBJ1-1 | TRBV12-3/TRBV12-4 | ASSPLTDTGPEAF
TRBJ1-2 | TRBV4-1 | ASSHAPGLEGYT
TRBJ2-1 | TRBV27 | ASSLSRGEQF
TRBJ2-3 | TRBV2 | ASSDTGSTDTQY
TRBJ2-7 | TRBV27 | ASSSTSGLGDEQY
TRBJ2-3 | TRBV10-2 | ASSEFFTDTQY
TRBJ2-7 | TRBV6-6 | AGSSSDFSYEQY
TRBJ2-1 | TRBV7-8 | ASSPSLTSGGPREQF
TRBJ1-2 | TRBV6-5 | ASSWTGVEGYT
TRBJ2-5 | TRBV7-4 | ASIPKGAGDQETQY
TRBJ2-1 | TRBV7-6 | ASSLGTRDRGRNYNEQF
TRBJ2-3 | TRBV6-8 | ASGLETATDTQY
TRBJ1-1 | TRBV5-3 | ASSLPDRGGTEAF
TRBJ2-2 | TRBV5-4 | ASSLLTGATGELF
TRBJ2-5 | TRBV11-3 | ASSSRGGGQETQY
TRBJ2-7 | TRBV6-6 | ASSYLQGSEQY
TRBJ2-1 | TRBV12-3/TRBV12-4 | ASSSGTRVYNEQF
TRBJ2-5 | TRBV7-9 | ASSLPLGQGAGETQY
TRBJ1-1 | TRBV20-1 | SAREWDIYEAF
TRBJ1-3 | TRBV27 | ASRRSGNTIY
TRBJ2-5 | TRBV7-9 | ASSPPIDRVIETQY
TRBJ2-1 | TRBV12-3/TRBV12-4 | ASSLGGGEYKQF
TRBJ2-3 | TRBV6-5 | ASSYYGGTDTQY
TRBJ1-1 | TRBV5-4 | ASSTTGLITEAF
TRBJ2-3 | TRBV12-3/TRBV12-4 | ASSLDPGLAGEKTSTDTQY
TRBJ2-1 | TRBV7-6 | ASSRGGVYNEQF
TRBJ1-6 | TRBV12-3/TRBV12-4 | ASSTRARSPLH
TRBJ1-2 | TRBV7-9 | ASSLLRDYGGYT
TRBJ2-4 | TRBV9 | ASSPSGVSKNIQY
TRBJ1-1 | TRBV6-8 | ASSFLDRANTEAF
TRBJ2-3 | TRBV5-6 | ASSFLEYTDTQY
TRBJ2-7 | TRBV5-3 | ASSLDSGSEQY
TRBJ2-2 | TRBV4-1 | ASSLSLRLAGGAITNTGELF
TRBJ2-3 | TRBV5-4 | ASRGDQQADTQY
TRBJ2-6 | TRBV12-3/TRBV12-4 | ASSLRVGSGANVLT
TRBJ1-1 | TRBV28 | ASSDRESDTEAF
TRBJ2-3 | TRBV6-8 | ASARLAGGRTDTQY
TRBJ1-5 | TRBV7-8 | ASSLTGTNRNQPQH
TRBJ1-1 | TRBV7-3 | ASSGPPGRPTEAF
TRBJ2-1 | TRBV6-5 | ASSYGAGSPHEQF